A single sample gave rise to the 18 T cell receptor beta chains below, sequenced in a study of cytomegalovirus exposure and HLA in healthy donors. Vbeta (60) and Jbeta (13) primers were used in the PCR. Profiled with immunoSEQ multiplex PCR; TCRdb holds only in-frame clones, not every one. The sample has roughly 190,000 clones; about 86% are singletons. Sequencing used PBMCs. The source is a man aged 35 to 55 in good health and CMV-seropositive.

CDR3 residues: CASSQGDNRVNEQYF. In nucleotides, the CDR3 is TGTGCCAGCAGCCAAGGTGATAACAGGGTAAACGAGCAGTACTTC. The chain recombines TRBV4-2 with TRBJ2-7, with D possibly TRBD1 on 6 matching bases. The CDR3 length is 15 residues. V lost 1 base, J lost 5 bases, and 15 bases lay in between. Germline CDR1 LGHNA, CDR2 YNFKEQ.

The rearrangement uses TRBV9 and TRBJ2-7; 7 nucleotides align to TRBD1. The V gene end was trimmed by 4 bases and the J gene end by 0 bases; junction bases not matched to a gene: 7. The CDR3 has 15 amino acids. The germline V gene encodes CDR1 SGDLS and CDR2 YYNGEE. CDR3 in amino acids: CASSQGQAFSYEQYF. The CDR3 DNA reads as TGTGCCAGCAGCCAAGGACAGGCGTTCTCCTACGAGCAGTACTTC. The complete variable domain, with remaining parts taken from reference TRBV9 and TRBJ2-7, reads DSGVTQTPKHLITATGQRVTLRCSPRSGDLSVYWYQQSLDQGLQFLIQYYNGEERAKGNILERFSAQQFPDLHSELNLSSLELGDSALYFCASSQGQAFSYEQYFGPGTRLTVT.

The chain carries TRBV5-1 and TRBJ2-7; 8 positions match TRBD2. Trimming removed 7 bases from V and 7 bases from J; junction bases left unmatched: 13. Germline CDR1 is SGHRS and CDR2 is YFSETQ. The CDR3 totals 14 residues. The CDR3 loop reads CASADREGSREQYF. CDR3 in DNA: TGCGCCAGCGCCGATCGGGAGGGCTCGAGGGAGCAGTACTTC. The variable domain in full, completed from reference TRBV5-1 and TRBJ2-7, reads KAGVTQTPRYLIKTRGQQVTLSCSPISGHRSVSWYQQTPGQGLQFLFEYFSETQRNKGNFPGRFSGRQFSNSRSEMNVSTLELGDSALYLCASADREGSREQYFGPGTRLTVT.

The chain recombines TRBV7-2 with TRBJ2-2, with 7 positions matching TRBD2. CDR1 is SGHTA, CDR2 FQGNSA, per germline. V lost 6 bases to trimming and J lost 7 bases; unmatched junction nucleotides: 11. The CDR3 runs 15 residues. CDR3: CASRSTSSSGGELFF. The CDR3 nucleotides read TGTGCCAGCAGGTCGACTAGCAGTTCAGGCGGGGAGCTGTTTTTT.

CDR3 sequence reads: CASSPRAANTEAFF. CDR3 sequence (DNA): TGTGCCAGCAGCCCCAGGGCGGCGAACACTGAAGCTTTCTTT. The V and J genes are TRBV5-4 and TRBJ1-1; the D gene is possibly TRBD1 (5 bases). This CDR3 is 14 amino acids long. Germline loops: CDR1 SGHNT, CDR2 YYREEE (reference sequence). V was cut by 4 bases and J by 1 base, with 11 bases left in between.

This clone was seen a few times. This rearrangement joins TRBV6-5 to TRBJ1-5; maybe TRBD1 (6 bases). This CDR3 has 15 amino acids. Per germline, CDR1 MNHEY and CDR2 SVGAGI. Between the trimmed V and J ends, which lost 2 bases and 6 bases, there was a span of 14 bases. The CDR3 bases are TGTGCCAGCAGTTACGTGGCAGGGGAGAGTCAGCCCCAGCATTTT. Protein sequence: CASSYVAGESQPQHF.

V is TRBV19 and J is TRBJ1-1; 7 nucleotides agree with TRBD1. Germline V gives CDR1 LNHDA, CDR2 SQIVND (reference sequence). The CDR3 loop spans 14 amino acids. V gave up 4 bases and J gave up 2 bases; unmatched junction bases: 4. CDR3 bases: TGTGCCAGTAGTACCCGACAGGGTAACACTGAAGCTTTCTTT. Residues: CASSTRQGNTEAFF.

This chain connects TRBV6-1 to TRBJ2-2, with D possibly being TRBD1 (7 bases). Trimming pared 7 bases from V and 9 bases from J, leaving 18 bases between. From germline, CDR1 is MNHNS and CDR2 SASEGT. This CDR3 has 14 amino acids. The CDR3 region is CASITQGGTWELFF. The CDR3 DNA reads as TGTGCCAGCATCACCCAGGGGGGTACCTGGGAGCTGTTTTTT.

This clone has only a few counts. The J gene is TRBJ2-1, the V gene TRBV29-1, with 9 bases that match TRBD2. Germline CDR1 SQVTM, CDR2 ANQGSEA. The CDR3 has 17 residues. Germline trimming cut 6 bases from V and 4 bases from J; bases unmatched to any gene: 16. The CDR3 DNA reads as TGCAGCGTCCGAGGAGCGGGAGGCCCCAGGGGATACAATGAGCAGTTCTTC. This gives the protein CSVRGAGGPRGYNEQFF.

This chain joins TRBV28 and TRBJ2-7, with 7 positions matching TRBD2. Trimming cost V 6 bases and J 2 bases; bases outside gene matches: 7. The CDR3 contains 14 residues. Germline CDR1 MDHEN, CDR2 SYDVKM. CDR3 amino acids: CASRRAGTAYEQYF. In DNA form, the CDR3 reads TGTGCCAGCAGGCGAGCGGGAACCGCCTACGAGCAGTACTTC.

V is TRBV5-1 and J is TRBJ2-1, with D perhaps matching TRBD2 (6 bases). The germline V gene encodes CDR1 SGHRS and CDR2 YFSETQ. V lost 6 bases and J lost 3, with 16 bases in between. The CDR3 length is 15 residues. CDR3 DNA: TGCGCCAGCACTTCCGGAGGGGCCGGCTACAATGAGCAGTTCTTC. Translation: CASTSGGAGYNEQFF.

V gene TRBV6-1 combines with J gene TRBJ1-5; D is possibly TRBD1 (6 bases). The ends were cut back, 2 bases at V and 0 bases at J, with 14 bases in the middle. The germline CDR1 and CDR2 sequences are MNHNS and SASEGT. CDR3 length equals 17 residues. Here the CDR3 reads CASSEPYQGYSNQPQHF. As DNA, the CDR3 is TGTGCCAGCAGTGAACCATACCAGGGGTATAGCAATCAGCCCCAGCATTTT.

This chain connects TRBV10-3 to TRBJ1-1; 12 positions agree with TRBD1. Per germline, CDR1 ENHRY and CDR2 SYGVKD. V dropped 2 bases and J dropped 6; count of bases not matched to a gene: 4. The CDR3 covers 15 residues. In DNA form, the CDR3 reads TGTGCCATCAGTGAGAAGGGACAGGGGGCCGCTGAAGCTTTCTTT. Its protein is CAISEKGQGAAEAFF.

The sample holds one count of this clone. The CDR3 coding sequence is TGTGCCAGCTCACCACCGGGACTAGCGGGTGGGGATACGCAGTATTTT. As protein: CASSPPGLAGGDTQYF. The rearrangement uses TRBV18 and TRBJ2-3; 12 nucleotides match TRBD2. CDR1 is KGHSH and CDR2 is LQKENI in the germline V gene. The CDR3 sequence is 16 residues long. With 0 bases clipped from V and 6 bases from J, the junction kept 4 bases outside the gene matches.

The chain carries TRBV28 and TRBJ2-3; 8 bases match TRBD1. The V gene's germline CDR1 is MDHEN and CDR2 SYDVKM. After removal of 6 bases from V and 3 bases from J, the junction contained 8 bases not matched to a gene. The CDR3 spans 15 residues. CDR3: CASSLQGALTDTQYF. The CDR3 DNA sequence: TGTGCCAGCAGCCTCCAGGGGGCGCTGACAGATACGCAGTATTTT.

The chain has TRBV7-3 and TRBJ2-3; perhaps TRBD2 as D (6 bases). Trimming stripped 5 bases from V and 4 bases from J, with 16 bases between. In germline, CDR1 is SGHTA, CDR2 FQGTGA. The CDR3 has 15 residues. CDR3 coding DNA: TGTGCCAGCAGCCCTGGGGGGTTTTCCTCAGATACGCAGTATTTT. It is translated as CASSPGGFSSDTQYF. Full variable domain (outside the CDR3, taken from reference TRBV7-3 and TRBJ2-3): GAGVSQTPSNKVTEKGKYVELRCDPISGHTALYWYRQSLGQGPEFLIYFQGTGAADDSGLPNDRFFAVRPEGSVSTLKIQRTERGDSAVYLCASSPGGFSSDTQYFGPGTRLTVL.

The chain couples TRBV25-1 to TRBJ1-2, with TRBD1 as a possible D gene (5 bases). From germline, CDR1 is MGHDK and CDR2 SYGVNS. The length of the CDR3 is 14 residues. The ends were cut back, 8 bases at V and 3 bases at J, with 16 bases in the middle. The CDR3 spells CASQRRGGDYGYTF. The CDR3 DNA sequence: TGTGCCAGCCAGAGGCGGGGGGGAGACTATGGCTACACCTTC.

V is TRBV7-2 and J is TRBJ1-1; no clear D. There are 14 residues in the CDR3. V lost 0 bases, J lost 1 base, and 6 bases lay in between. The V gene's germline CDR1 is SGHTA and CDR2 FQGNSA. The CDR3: CASSLAAGNTEAFF. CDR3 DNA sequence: TGTGCCAGCAGCTTAGCGGCAGGGAACACTGAAGCTTTCTTT.